Presented here are 4 T cell receptor beta chains from one specimen sequenced in a study of cytomegalovirus exposure and HLA in healthy donors. In the PCR, 60 Vbeta and 13 Jbeta primers were used. The repertoire was sequenced with immunoSEQ multiplex PCR; TCRdb's copy has only in-frame clones and lacks some. Of 180,000 or so clones listed, 75% to 80% are singletons. Material for sequencing was PBMCs. The source is a man aged 40-50 years in good health and CMV-seropositive.

The V gene is TRBV5-4, the J gene TRBJ2-3; TRBD2 aligns across 9 bases. The CDR3 contains 15 residues. V shed 0 bases, J shed 4 bases, and the junction held 3 bases outside the gene matches. Germline assignment: CDR1 SGHNT and CDR2 YYREEE (reference sequence). This CDR3 reads CASSLGGRAADTQYF. In DNA, the CDR3 is TGTGCCAGCAGCTTGGGCGGGAGGGCTGCAGATACGCAGTATTTT.

The chain has TRBV19 and TRBJ2-1; D possibly corresponds to TRBD1 (6 bases). The ends were cut back, 1 base at V and 1 base at J, with 8 bases in the middle. CDR1 is LNHDA and CDR2 is SQIVND in the germline V gene (reference sequence). The CDR3 spans 15 residues. Here the CDR3 DNA reads TGTGCCAGTAGTATAGGTCAGGGGTCCTACAATGAGCAGTTCTTC. Translation gives CASSIGQGSYNEQFF.

This clone turned up a few times. This chain connects TRBV7-2 to TRBJ2-7; D not resolved. This CDR3 spans 16 amino acids. The germline CDR1 and CDR2 sequences are SGHTA and FQGNSA. V was clipped by 2 bases and J by 2 bases, with 16 bases between them. DNA for the CDR3: TGTGCCAGCAGCTTAATGGCGGCGCGGAAAACCTACGAGCAGTACTTC. Its translation: CASSLMAARKTYEQYF.

The chain carries TRBV6-5 and TRBJ2-5; 7 bases agree with TRBD1. CDR3 size: 13 residues. CDR1 and CDR2 (germline): MNHEY, SVGAGI. V shed 4 bases, J shed 5 bases, and the junction held 4 bases outside the gene matches. As DNA, the CDR3 is TGTGCCAGCAGTTCGACAGGGTGGGAGACCCAGTACTTC. Translation: CASSSTGWETQYF.